The 29 T cell receptor beta chains below were found in one sample sequenced in a study of shared clonotypes between healthy human individuals (dated by TCRdb to between 2020 and 2021). The receptor library was made with the immunoSEQ multiplex PCR assay. Here the immuneACCESS table is served through TCRdb, limited to in-frame sequences with V and J called. Missing clones are a known gap in these copies; in checked studies unresolved V genes cover under half, and the rest lacks a known reason. In this sample the table shows 850,000 to 1,200,000 clones, under 80% of which occur a single time. Approximately 1.5% of the sample is held by the ten biggest clonotypes. The source material was memory CD4+ T cells sorted from blood. The sample's cell subset or site label, decoded: CD45RA-negative fraction. The receptors were gathered from a man aged 18 to 30 in good health.

The gene calls are TRBV27 and TRBJ1-5, with 9 bases aligning to TRBD1. The CDR3 totals 16 residues. After removal of 5 bases from V and 6 bases from J, the junction contained 11 bases not matched to a gene. Per germline, CDR1 MNHEY and CDR2 SMNVEV (reference sequence). The CDR3 sequence is CASSLTTGGRGQPQHF. The CDR3, as DNA: TGTGCCAGCAGTCTTACCACAGGGGGCAGGGGTCAGCCCCAGCATTTT.

About this clone: Germline and junction disagree at one end, which may indicate a read error. The rearrangement links TRBV19 to TRBJ1-5, with D possibly being TRBD1 (6 bases). There are 13 residues in the CDR3. The germline V gene encodes CDR1 LNHDA and CDR2 SQIVND (reference sequence). The CDR3 DNA reads TGTGCCAGTAGTATAGACCAAAAGGGGAACAGGGATTTT. Its translation is CASSIDQKGNRDF.

The chain recombines TRBV7-8 with TRBJ2-3; the match to TRBD2 covers 10 bases. With V trimmed by 4 bases and J by 4 bases, 17 bases remained unmatched. This CDR3 spans 19 amino acids. Looked up from germline, CDR1 is SGHVS and CDR2 is FQNEAQ. This CDR3 is CASSSLRHQALAGPDTQYF. The DNA for the CDR3 is TGTGCCAGCAGCTCCCTACGTCATCAGGCACTAGCGGGACCAGATACGCAGTATTTT. The variable domain in full, with the rest retrieved from reference TRBV7-8 and TRBJ2-3, is GAGVSQSPRYKVAKRGQDVALRCDPISGHVSLFWYQQALGQGPEFLTYFQNEAQLDKSGLPSDRFFAERPEGSVSTLKIQRTQQEDSAVYLCASSSLRHQALAGPDTQYFGPGTRLTVL.

CDR3 sequence (DNA): TGTGCCAGCAGCTTGGAGTCAGCTAATTCACCCCTCCACTTT. Residues: CASSLESANSPLHF. The chain combines TRBV5-6 with TRBJ1-6; D ambiguous. V was trimmed by 0 bases and J by 6 bases, leaving 7 bases between them. CDR3 length: 14 residues. Germline loops: CDR1 SGHDT, CDR2 YYEEEE.

On this clone: This probably arose from a read error, given a far larger clone one base away. The V and J genes are TRBV30 and TRBJ1-3; D not resolved. Germline CDR1 GTSNPN, CDR2 SVGIG (reference sequence). CDR3 length equals 15 residues. Trimming pared 2 bases from V and 0 bases from J, leaving 11 bases between. The CDR3 DNA is TGTGCCTGGAGTCCCGACGGCCACTCTGGAAACACCATATATTTT. It translates to CAWSPDGHSGNTIYF.

The V and J genes are TRBV6-5 and TRBJ2-1; D is unclear. V lost 9 bases and J lost 2, with 14 bases in between. The length of the CDR3 is 14 residues. Germline CDR1 and CDR2: MNHEY and SVGAGI. The CDR3 sequence: CASRPGSPYNEQFF. The CDR3 nucleotides are TGTGCCAGTAGACCCGGATCCCCCTACAATGAGCAGTTCTTC.

This clone occurred once. This chain uses TRBV10-3 with TRBJ2-7, with D hard to call. The CDR3 sequence is 11 residues long. Trimming cost V 8 bases and J 3 bases, with 8 bases left between them. The germline gives CDR1 ENHRY, CDR2 SYGVKD. The CDR3 bases are TGTGCCATCGGCCCCATCTACGAGCAGTACTTC. Residues: CAIGPIYEQYF.

This sequence joins TRBV19 and TRBJ1-4; 8 bases align to TRBD1. CDR3 size: 17 residues. Germline V gene sequence: CDR1 LNHDA, CDR2 SQIVND (reference sequence). The junction had 16 bases not matched to a gene; V was cut back by 5 bases and J by 8 bases. The CDR3 loop is CASSPHIGQGGIEKLFF. Here the CDR3 DNA reads TGTGCCAGTAGTCCCCACATCGGACAGGGAGGCATAGAAAAACTGTTTTTT.

The chain has TRBV30 and TRBJ2-7; 7 nucleotides align to TRBD1. This CDR3 region has 14 residues. V was pared by 3 bases and J by 13 bases, with 18 bases of the junction left unmatched. Germline values: CDR1 GTSNPN, CDR2 SVGIG (reference sequence). The CDR3 DNA reads TGTGCCTGGAGAGAAACATGGGACAGTCGAAAGCCTTACTTC. This translates into CAWRETWDSRKPYF.

V gene TRBV28 combines with J gene TRBJ2-6; TRBD1 is a possible D gene (6 bases). V shed 6 bases and J shed 2 bases, with 11 bases lying between them. The CDR3 is 15 amino acids. The germline V gene has CDR1 MDHEN and CDR2 SYDVKM. The CDR3 is CASRPGVAGANVLTF. The CDR3 DNA sequence: TGTGCCAGCAGACCAGGGGTTGCTGGGGCCAACGTCCTGACTTTC. Together with reference TRBV28 and TRBJ2-6, the CDR3 gives the full variable domain: DVKVTQSSRYLVKRTGEKVFLECVQDMDHENMFWYRQDPGLGLRLIYFSYDVKMKEKGDIPEGYSVSREKKERFSLILESASTNQTSMYLCASRPGVAGANVLTFGAGSRLTVL.

This chain connects TRBV28 to TRBJ2-2, with D perhaps TRBD1 or TRBD2 (5 bases each). CDR3 length: 14 residues. The germline V and J ends were trimmed by 4 bases and 4 bases, with 10 bases remaining between them. Germline CDR1 and CDR2: MDHEN and SYDVKM. The CDR3 sequence is CASSSGTVTGELFF. In DNA, the CDR3 is TGTGCCAGCAGTTCCGGGACCGTCACCGGGGAGCTGTTTTTT.

The chain is built from TRBV6-1 and TRBJ1-4; unclear D gene. The CDR3 totals 13 residues. The V and J ends lost 8 bases and 0 bases respectively, with 7 bases between them. CDR1 and CDR2 (germline): MNHNS, SASEGT. CDR3 loop: CASFAATNEKLFF. The DNA of the CDR3 is TGTGCCAGCTTCGCTGCAACTAATGAAAAACTGTTTTTT.

The chain carries TRBV2 and TRBJ2-7; unclear D gene. The V and J ends lost 7 bases and 3 bases respectively, with 7 bases between them. The CDR3 loop spans 11 amino acids. Germline CDR1 reads SNHLY; CDR2 reads FYNNEI. The CDR3 DNA reads TGTGCCAGCACGGGCGGCTACGAGCAGTACTTC. Translated: CASTGGYEQYF.

The chain links TRBV7-2 to TRBJ2-7, with 9 bases aligning to TRBD2. Germline V gives CDR1 SGHTA, CDR2 FQGNSA. The CDR3 extends over 15 amino acids. J lost 4 bases, V lost 4 bases, and 8 bases had no gene match. CDR3 sequence: CASSSGGSGGYEQYF. CDR3 nucleotides: TGTGCCAGCAGCTCCGGGGGGAGCGGGGGGTACGAGCAGTACTTC.

V usage is TRBV5-6 and J usage is TRBJ2-5, with 7 bases identical to TRBD1. This CDR3 comprises 14 residues. Germline V gene data show CDR1 as SGHDT and CDR2 as YYEEEE. The V and J ends lost 0 bases and 3 bases, in that order; junction bases with no gene match: 2. CDR3 sequence: CASSLVTGEETQYF. The CDR3, as DNA: TGTGCCAGCAGCTTGGTAACAGGGGAAGAGACCCAGTACTTC.

This clone was picked up a small number of times. The chain's CDR3 is CASTLDTRSGYTF. For the CDR3, the DNA is TGTGCCAGTACCCTGGACACCCGGTCTGGCTACACCTTC. V usage is TRBV19 and J usage is TRBJ1-2; TRBD1 is a possible D gene (5 bases). Trimming removed 7 bases at V and 7 bases at J, with 16 bases between. Germline CDR1 reads LNHDA; CDR2 reads SQIVND (reference sequence). The CDR3 contains 13 residues.

The chain couples TRBV30 to TRBJ2-3; no reliable D call. Germline V gives CDR1 GTSNPN, CDR2 SVGIG (reference sequence). V was pared by 5 bases and J by 2 bases, with 5 bases between. CDR3 length: 11 amino acids. CDR3 in amino acids: CAWGFTDTQYF. CDR3 in DNA: TGTGCCTGGGGCTTCACAGATACGCAGTATTTT.

V gene TRBV30 combines with J gene TRBJ2-1; D gene ambiguous. The CDR3 consists of 11 residues. Germline-derived CDR1 and CDR2 are GTSNPN and SVGIG (reference sequence). Trimming took off 5 bases at V and 8 bases at J, with 10 bases between the two ends. Here the CDR3 DNA reads TGTGCCTGGTCCAACACGGATGAGCAGTTCTTC. Translating it yields CAWSNTDEQFF.

This chain connects TRBV5-4 to TRBJ2-3; TRBD1 matches 7 bases. Germline V gene sequence: CDR1 SGHNT, CDR2 YYREEE (reference sequence). CDR3 length equals 16 residues. V shed 1 base, J shed 0 bases, and the junction held 5 bases outside the gene matches. CDR3 coding DNA: TGTGCCAGCAGCTTGCCAGGGGGACCTAGCACAGATACGCAGTATTTT. Translating it yields CASSLPGGPSTDTQYF.

The J gene is TRBJ2-1, the V gene TRBV5-1; 7 bases fit TRBD2. Germline V gives CDR1 SGHRS, CDR2 YFSETQ. This CDR3 has 14 amino acids. V lost 0 bases, J lost 6 bases, and 3 bases stayed unmatched. In DNA form, the CDR3 reads TGCGCCAGCAGCTTGGGACGCGGGGGCAATGAGCAGTTCTTC. Translating gives CASSLGRGGNEQFF. The whole variable domain, filled in from reference TRBV5-1 and TRBJ2-1, reads KAGVTQTPRYLIKTRGQQVTLSCSPISGHRSVSWYQQTPGQGLQFLFEYFSETQRNKGNFPGRFSGRQFSNSRSEMNVSTLELGDSALYLCASSLGRGGNEQFFGPGTRLTVL.

The J gene is TRBJ1-2, the V gene TRBV18; tentatively, D is TRBD1 (6 bases). The CDR3 length is 13 residues. Trimming shortened V by 3 bases and J by 7 bases, and 12 bases separated the two germline ends. Germline CDR1 and CDR2: KGHSH and LQKENI. For the CDR3, the DNA is TGTGCCAGCTCACCGTATTCGGGGGCTGGCTACACCTTC. It yields the protein CASSPYSGAGYTF.

V usage is TRBV27 and J usage is TRBJ2-7, with a possible D match to TRBD2 (6 bases). The CDR3 length is 13 residues. CDR1 MNHEY and CDR2 SMNVEV come from the germline V gene (reference sequence). V lost 6 bases to trimming and J lost 2 bases, with 11 bases between them. The CDR3 here is CASSPRETYEQYF. In DNA, the CDR3 is TGTGCCAGCAGCCCCCGGGAGACCTACGAGCAGTACTTC.

The sample holds a few counts of this clone. The rearrangement joins TRBV5-1 to TRBJ2-2; TRBD1 matches at 7 bases. The CDR3 runs to 15 residues. Germline CDR1 is SGHRS and CDR2 is YFSETQ. Losses at the gene ends were 9 bases for V and 0 bases for J; bases not matched to a gene: 8. The CDR3 DNA is TGCGCCACAACTCGGGACAGATCGAACACCGGGGAGCTGTTTTTT. Translated, it gives CATTRDRSNTGELFF.

For this clone: A single base is all that separates this from a far larger clone, so a read error is likely. This sample also contains other DNA sequences that code for the same CDR3. The chain has TRBV11-2 and TRBJ1-2; 9 bases are a match to TRBD1. The CDR3 totals 14 residues. Germline CDR1 and CDR2: SGHAT and FQNNGV. CDR3 sequence (DNA): TGTGCCAGCAGCACCGGGACAGGGAACTATGGCTACACCTTT. It translates to CASSTGTGNYGYTF.

V usage is TRBV18 and J usage is TRBJ2-3, with no clear D. The CDR3 loop spans 16 amino acids. The V gene's germline CDR1 is KGHSH and CDR2 LQKENI. The V gene lost 8 bases and the J gene lost 2 bases, with 20 bases spanning the gap. In DNA form, the CDR3 reads TGTGCCAGCGCCGACACAATCTCCACCGTCACAGATACGCAGTATTTT. It yields the protein CASADTISTVTDTQYF.

The chain joins TRBV7-2 to TRBJ1-2, with 7 bases matching TRBD1. Germline V gene lookup returns CDR1 SGHTA and CDR2 FQGNSA. The CDR3 is 16 residues long. The V segment lost 5 bases and the J segment 4 bases; nucleotides outside the gene matches: 13. CDR3 sequence reads: CASSLPGTVVSYGYTF. The CDR3 nucleotides read TGTGCCAGCAGCCTCCCCGGGACAGTGGTCTCCTATGGCTACACCTTC.

The rearrangement uses TRBV5-1 and TRBJ2-3, with TRBD2 identical over 9 bases. V was pared by 0 bases and J by 6 bases, with 11 bases of the junction left unmatched. This CDR3 contains 17 residues. Germline V gene sequence: CDR1 SGHRS, CDR2 YFSETQ. The CDR3 DNA sequence: TGCGCCAGCAGCTTGGTGGGACTAGCAAACCCGCTGGATACGCAGTATTTT. It specifies CASSLVGLANPLDTQYF.

This clone was seen at least ten times. The V call is TRBV19, the J call TRBJ2-3, with a weak D call TRBD2 (6 bases). The CDR3 has 13 residues. V lost 7 bases to trimming and J lost 3 bases, with 11 bases between them. CDR1 is LNHDA, CDR2 SQIVND, per germline (reference sequence). The CDR3: CASIASGTDTQYF. CDR3 in DNA: TGTGCCAGTATAGCCAGCGGGACAGATACGCAGTATTTT.

The V call is TRBV6-1, the J call TRBJ2-7; maybe TRBD1 (6 bases). The CDR3 extends over 16 amino acids. Per the germline V gene, CDR1 is MNHNS and CDR2 is SASEGT. The V gene lost 1 base and the J gene lost 2 bases, with 15 bases spanning the gap. CDR3 in amino acids: CASSEGSGTRTYEQYF. DNA for the CDR3: TGTGCCAGCAGTGAAGGGTCCGGGACAAGGACCTACGAGCAGTACTTC.